This T cell receptor beta chain was recorded in a study of OX40 agonist ivuxolimab in advanced cancers. The V gene's germline CDR1 is DFQATT and CDR2 SNEGSKA (reference sequence). The CDR3 extends over 11 amino acids. V lost 6 bases to trimming and J lost 1 base, with 6 bases between them. Libraries were prepared by immunoSEQ multiplex PCR; TCRdb keeps only in-frame clonotypes and omits some of them. The sample consists of around 62,000 clones, roughly 84% of them appearing once. This TCR was sampled from an adult with an advanced solid tumor such as melanoma, head and neck, liver or kidney cancer. The sample was CD4+ or CD8+ T cells sorted from blood, taken in a trial of the OX40 agonist ivuxolimab. This sequence joins TRBV20-1 and TRBJ2-5; D gene ambiguous. CDR3 protein: CSAEPQETQYF. CDR3 coding DNA: TGCAGTGCCGAACCCCAAGAGACCCAGTACTTC.